The 17 T cell receptor beta chains reported below all come from one sample, sequenced in a study of cytomegalovirus exposure and HLA in healthy donors. Primers for the PCR totalled 60 Vbeta and 13 Jbeta. Sequencing was performed with immunoSEQ multiplex PCR; in TCRdb, only in-frame clones are kept and a portion is missing. The sample lists a few hundred thousand clones, under 80% occurring once. Specimen: PBMCs. These receptors came from a woman aged 30 to 39 in good health and CMV-seronegative.

The chain recombines TRBV7-9 with TRBJ2-3, with TRBD1 as a possible D gene (5 bases). Deletions cut 5 bases from V and 2 bases from J, with 17 bases between. Germline V gene sequence: CDR1 SEHNR, CDR2 FQNEAQ (reference sequence). The CDR3 sequence is 16 residues long. CDR3 bases: TGTGCCAGCAGCCAAGGACGGACAACCATCACAGATACGCAGTATTTT. It encodes CASSQGRTTITDTQYF.

On this clone itself: The same CDR3 is also encoded by other DNA sequences in this sample. This chain uses TRBV18 with TRBJ2-5, with D possibly TRBD2 on 6 matching bases. V was trimmed by 3 bases and J by 5 bases, leaving 7 bases between them. This CDR3 spans 12 amino acids. Germline CDR1 is KGHSH and CDR2 is LQKENI. As DNA, the CDR3 is TGTGCCAGCTCACCTGGGGGGGAGACCCAGTACTTC. Its translation is CASSPGGETQYF.

V usage is TRBV19 and J usage is TRBJ1-1; D gene unclear. V dropped 6 bases and J dropped 1 base, with 9 bases sitting between them. This CDR3 region has 13 residues. Germline V lookup: CDR1 LNHDA, CDR2 SQIVND (reference sequence). For the CDR3, the DNA is TGTGCCAGTAGGGAGGACTCGAACACTGAAGCTTTCTTT. This encodes CASREDSNTEAFF.

This clone has just one count. This chain connects TRBV27 to TRBJ2-7; 7 positions match TRBD1. CDR1 and CDR2 from the germline V gene are MNHEY and SMNVEV (reference sequence). The V gene end was trimmed by 2 bases and the J gene end by 4 bases; junction bases not matched to a gene: 11. The CDR3 is made up of 16 amino acids. The CDR3 region is CASSLPDRDSEYEQYF. DNA of the CDR3: TGTGCCAGCAGTTTACCCGACCGGGACAGCGAATACGAGCAGTACTTC.

The chain links TRBV6-1 to TRBJ2-3; the D is unclear. V was trimmed by 6 bases and J by 0 bases, leaving 10 bases between them. Per the germline V gene, CDR1 is MNHNS and CDR2 is SASEGT. This CDR3 has 14 amino acids. CDR3 sequence (DNA): TGTGCCAGCAGCCGTACAGCTAGCACAGATACGCAGTATTTT. Protein product: CASSRTASTDTQYF.

The chain recombines TRBV7-8 with TRBJ2-3, with D perhaps matching TRBD1 (6 bases). CDR3 size: 15 residues. Looked up from germline, CDR1 is SGHVS and CDR2 is FQNEAQ. The V and J ends lost 5 bases and 2 bases respectively, with 14 bases between them. The CDR3 DNA is TGTGCCAGCAGCCTGACGGGACACAACACAGATACGCAGTATTTT. It yields the protein CASSLTGHNTDTQYF.

The chain carries TRBV10-3 and TRBJ1-3, with D unresolved. The germline gives CDR1 ENHRY, CDR2 SYGVKD. V lost 4 bases, J lost 3 bases, and 10 bases lay in between. There are 14 residues in the CDR3. The CDR3 protein is CAISVETVGNTIYF. CDR3 DNA: TGTGCCATCAGTGTCGAGACTGTTGGAAACACCATATATTTT.

This clone appeared a single time. Written as DNA, the CDR3 is TGTGCCAGCAGCGGGGACAGGGCAATAAGAAACACCATATATTTT. This sequence encodes CASSGDRAIRNTIYF. The chain employs TRBV2 and TRBJ1-3, with 9 bases that match TRBD1. The CDR3 has 15 amino acids. Germline assignment: CDR1 SNHLY and CDR2 FYNNEI. With V trimmed by 6 bases and J by 5 bases, 8 bases remained unmatched.

The chain recombines TRBV14 with TRBJ1-1, with a weak D call TRBD1 (6 bases). V dropped 2 bases and J dropped 6 bases, with 13 bases sitting between them. The germline gives CDR1 SGHDN, CDR2 FVKESK. The CDR3 runs to 14 residues. The CDR3 sequence: CASSQFGGHAEAFF. CDR3 sequence (DNA): TGTGCCAGCAGCCAATTCGGGGGGCACGCTGAAGCTTTCTTT.

A remark on this clone: With only one base between it and a far larger clone, this is likely a read error. The genes are TRBV19 and TRBJ1-1; TRBD1 matches at 7 bases. Unmatched junction bases numbered 6, after V lost 5 bases and J lost 3 bases. Germline CDR1 reads LNHDA; CDR2 reads SQIVND (reference sequence). CDR3 size: 14 residues. The DNA of the CDR3 is TGTGCCAGTAGTTTGACAGGGAGGTACACTGAAGCTTTCTTT. Protein product: CASSLTGRYTEAFF.

The rearrangement links TRBV7-6 to TRBJ1-3; no clear D. Germline V lookup: CDR1 SGHVS, CDR2 FNYEAQ. There are 16 residues in the CDR3. The germline V and J ends were trimmed by 1 base and 4 bases, with 14 bases remaining between them. The CDR3 nucleotides read TGTGCCAGCAGCTTAGGTGCGGCAACCGGAGGAAACACCATATATTTT. It encodes CASSLGAATGGNTIYF.

The chain links TRBV5-1 to TRBJ2-3; 10 bases align to TRBD1. V lost 4 bases to trimming and J lost 3 bases; unmatched junction nucleotides: 8. From germline, CDR1 is SGHRS and CDR2 YFSETQ. The length of the CDR3 is 16 residues. The CDR3 DNA reads as TGCGCCAGCAGCCTTTGGGACAGGGGATTAACAGATACGCAGTATTTT. Translation gives CASSLWDRGLTDTQYF.

This clone was seen a handful of times. The chain carries TRBV5-6 and TRBJ2-3; D gene unclear. CDR1 is SGHDT, CDR2 YYEEEE, per germline. The CDR3 totals 14 residues. V lost 0 bases to trimming and J lost 2 bases, with 7 bases between them. The CDR3, as DNA: TGTGCCAGCAGCTTGGGGTCAGACACAGATACGCAGTATTTT. Translating gives CASSLGSDTDTQYF.

V and J are TRBV11-3 and TRBJ1-3; 7 positions match TRBD1. With V trimmed by 1 base and J by 6 bases, 6 bases remained unmatched. CDR1 and CDR2 (germline): SGHNT, YENEEA. CDR3 length: 15 residues. The CDR3 nucleotides read TGTGCCAGCAGCTTAGTCGGGACAGCCTCAAACACCATATATTTT. Protein product: CASSLVGTASNTIYF.

V gene TRBV2 combines with J gene TRBJ2-7; possible D gene TRBD2, 6 bases. This CDR3 is 14 amino acids long. Germline loops: CDR1 SNHLY, CDR2 FYNNEI. V shed 6 bases and J shed 2 bases, with 14 bases lying between them. CDR3 nucleotides: TGTGCCAGCAGCTCCCGGGGGAACCCCTACGAGCAGTACTTC. Translating gives CASSSRGNPYEQYF. Based on the CDR3 plus reference TRBV2 and TRBJ2-7, the full variable domain is EPEVTQTPSHQVTQMGQEVILRCVPISNHLYFYWYRQILGQKVEFLVSFYNNEISEKSEIFDDQFSVERPDGSNFTLKIRSTKLEDSAMYFCASSSRGNPYEQYFGPGTRLTVT.

DNA of the CDR3: TGTGCCAGCAGCCGTCGGGAGGGGGTCGGCGAGCAGTACTTC. This encodes CASSRREGVGEQYF. The V gene is TRBV7-8, the J gene TRBJ2-7; 8 bases line up with TRBD2. Trimming cost V 5 bases and J 6 bases; bases outside gene matches: 9. Looked up from germline, CDR1 is SGHVS and CDR2 is FQNEAQ. This CDR3 is built from 14 residues.

This clone was seen just once. The J gene is TRBJ2-5, the V gene TRBV7-8; 7 bases align to TRBD2. Germline V lookup: CDR1 SGHVS, CDR2 FQNEAQ. This CDR3 has 16 amino acids. The V gene end was trimmed by 6 bases and the J gene end by 5 bases; junction bases not matched to a gene: 15. Here the CDR3 reads CASSPSRLGRWETQYF. The CDR3 region has the DNA TGTGCCAGCAGTCCTAGCCGCCTCGGGAGGTGGGAGACCCAGTACTTC.